Listed below are T cell receptor beta chains from one sample, sequenced in a study of OX40 agonist ivuxolimab in advanced cancers. Generated by immunoSEQ multiplex PCR, the TCRdb table keeps only in-frame clones and is missing some. The sample has roughly 34,000 clones; less than 85% are singletons. The sample here was CD4+ or CD8+ T cells sorted from blood, taken in a trial of the OX40 agonist ivuxolimab. These receptors all come from an adult with an advanced solid tumor such as melanoma, head and neck, liver or kidney cancer. Each CDR3 is given with its conserved first and last residue. A D gene is named only where the DNA matches it firmly. For some rows the clone size is stated as once, few or many, or as a class when expanded; others skip it.

d_call clone_size j_call v_call cdr3_aa cdr3_nt
- - TRBJ1-2 TRBV19 CASSTDRSYGYTF TGTGCCAGTAGTACGGACAGATCCTATGGCTACACCTTC
TRBD1 - TRBJ1-1 TRBV7-3 CASRLKTGGGRAEAFF TGTGCCAGCAGACTAAAGACAGGGGGCGGAAGAGCTGAAGCTTTCTTT
- - TRBJ2-5 TRBV2 CASNPGRGETQYF TGTGCCAGCAACCCGGGCCGGGGGGAGACCCAGTACTTC
- - TRBJ1-2 TRBV14 CASSQDADYGYTF TGTGCCAGCAGCCAAGATGCAGACTATGGCTACACCTTC
- - TRBJ2-7 TRBV7-9 CASSLGTHEQYF TGTGCCAGCAGCTTAGGAACCCACGAGCAGTACTTC
- - TRBJ2-7 TRBV7-8 CASSPGHYKQYF TGTGCCAGCAGCCCGGGACACTACAAGCAGTACTTC
TRBD1 - TRBJ2-6 TRBV30 CAWSRDRVSSGANVLTF TGTGCCTGGAGCCGGGACAGGGTTAGCTCTGGGGCCAACGTCCTGACTTTC
- - TRBJ1-6 TRBV6-5 CASTESYNSPLHF TGTGCCAGCACGGAGTCCTATAATTCACCCCTCCACTTT
- few TRBJ1-1 TRBV20-1 CSARLNQAFF TGCAGTGCTAGACTTAACCAAGCTTTCTTT
- - TRBJ1-5 TRBV19 CASSTKGFSNQPQHF TGTGCCAGTAGCACCAAAGGGTTTAGCAATCAGCCCCAGCATTTT
TRBD1 - TRBJ1-2 TRBV29-1 CSVEDHPLTGDGYTF TGCAGCGTTGAAGATCATCCATTAACAGGGGACGGCTACACCTTC
TRBD1 - TRBJ1-2 TRBV5-6 CASSEGQINYGYTF TGTGCCAGCAGCGAGGGACAGATAAACTATGGCTACACCTTC
TRBD2 - TRBJ2-5 TRBV6-5 CASKVAGGRETQYF TGTGCCAGCAAAGTAGCGGGGGGGCGAGAGACCCAGTACTTC
TRBD1 - TRBJ1-1 TRBV5-1 CASSIHRDRGNTEAFF TGCGCCAGCAGTATTCATCGGGACAGGGGGAACACTGAAGCTTTCTTT
TRBD1 - TRBJ1-2 TRBV10-3 CAISSQIQGADGYTF TGTGCCATCAGTTCCCAAATCCAGGGGGCGGATGGCTACACCTTC
- - TRBJ2-7 TRBV21-1 CASSRDYHEQYF TGTGCCAGCAGCAGGGACTACCACGAGCAGTACTTC